Each of the 31 T cell receptor beta chains below was sequenced from the same sample in a study of blood T cell repertoires in COVID-19. The method was immunoSEQ multiplex PCR; TCRdb's version includes in-frame clones alone and lacks a portion of them. Among 200,000 to 300,000 clones listed, 84% were seen once. The sequencing input was peripheral blood. The receptors originated from a middle-aged woman who had recovered from COVID-19.

The chain combines TRBV7-2 with TRBJ1-6, with D possibly being TRBD1 (6 bases). The CDR3 has 16 amino acids. Trimming took 5 bases from V and 2 from J, leaving 13 bases between them. CDR1 SGHTA and CDR2 FQGNSA come from the germline V gene. The CDR3 DNA reads TGTGCCAGCAGCCCGGGACAATCCACCTATAATTCACCCCTCCACTTT. Its translation: CASSPGQSTYNSPLHF.

The chain carries TRBV27 and TRBJ2-1; 8 bases fit TRBD1. The CDR3 sequence is 15 residues long. V trimming: 6 bases; J trimming: 9 bases; junction bases outside the gene matches: 13. The germline V gene has CDR1 MNHEY and CDR2 SMNVEV (reference sequence). The CDR3 DNA follows: TGTGCCAGCAGGTCGGGACAGGTGGGATTGTTTGAGCAGTTCTTC. This gives the protein CASRSGQVGLFEQFF.

This chain uses TRBV27 with TRBJ1-2; D might be TRBD1 (5 bases). Germline CDR1 reads MNHEY; CDR2 reads SMNVEV (reference sequence). Trimming stripped 3 bases from V and 3 bases from J, with 8 bases between. The CDR3 extends over 13 amino acids. The CDR3 coding sequence is TGTGCCAGCAGTTTTCTAGGGGACTATGGCTACACCTTC. This codes for CASSFLGDYGYTF.

The chain combines TRBV9 with TRBJ1-2; D gene unclear. Germline V gene sequence: CDR1 SGDLS, CDR2 YYNGEE. Trimming left V 0 bases short and J 0 bases short, with 3 bases between. The CDR3 extends over 13 amino acids. The CDR3 region is CASSVGANYGYTF. The CDR3 nucleotides read TGTGCCAGCAGCGTAGGAGCTAACTATGGCTACACCTTC. The full variable domain, with the rest looked up from reference TRBV9 and TRBJ1-2, is DSGVTQTPKHLITATGQRVTLRCSPRSGDLSVYWYQQSLDQGLQFLIQYYNGEERAKGNILERFSAQQFPDLHSELNLSSLELGDSALYFCASSVGANYGYTFGSGTRLTVV.

This clone was recorded only once. The chain is built from TRBV4-1 and TRBJ1-6; D unclear. CDR1 is MGHRA and CDR2 is YSYEKL in the germline V gene. This CDR3 contains 16 residues. V gave up 0 bases and J gave up 8 bases, with 14 bases separating them. In nucleotides, the CDR3 is TGCGCCAGCAGCCAAGATCGAGGAGGCAGTCATTCACCCCTCCACTTT. This codes for CASSQDRGGSHSPLHF.

The chain has TRBV7-9 and TRBJ1-6; D possibly corresponds to TRBD1 (5 bases). In germline, CDR1 is SEHNR, CDR2 FQNEAQ (reference sequence). V lost 8 bases, J lost 10 bases, and 12 bases lay in between. CDR3 size: 12 residues. CDR3 sequence: CASQQGGSPLHF. CDR3 DNA: TGTGCCAGCCAGCAGGGTGGCTCACCCCTCCACTTT.

The chain recombines TRBV5-1 with TRBJ1-6; 8 bases agree with TRBD1. This CDR3 is built from 15 residues. The germline CDR1 and CDR2 sequences are SGHRS and YFSETQ. Losses at the gene ends were 0 bases for V and 11 bases for J; bases not matched to a gene: 7. CDR3 nucleotide sequence: TGCGCCAGCAGCTTGGCCCAGGGGGCCCGGGCACCCCTCCACTTT. This sequence encodes CASSLAQGARAPLHF. Together with reference TRBV5-1 and TRBJ1-6, the CDR3 gives the full variable domain: KAGVTQTPRYLIKTRGQQVTLSCSPISGHRSVSWYQQTPGQGLQFLFEYFSETQRNKGNFPGRFSGRQFSNSRSEMNVSTLELGDSALYLCASSLAQGARAPLHFGNGTRLTVT.

This clone was found once. The chain joins TRBV27 to TRBJ2-7, with 7 nucleotides matching TRBD1. This CDR3 region has 14 residues. V shed 2 bases and J 0 bases; nucleotides not matched to a gene: 1. In germline, CDR1 is MNHEY, CDR2 SMNVEV (reference sequence). The CDR3 sequence: CASSLGTASYEQYF. The CDR3 DNA reads as TGTGCCAGCAGTTTAGGGACAGCCTCCTACGAGCAGTACTTC.

V is TRBV19 and J is TRBJ2-2; D might be TRBD1 (5 bases). CDR3 length equals 14 residues. The V gene's germline CDR1 is LNHDA and CDR2 SQIVND (reference sequence). The V gene lost 5 bases and the J gene lost 7 bases, with 14 bases spanning the gap. The CDR3 loop is CASSRTPRVGELFF. CDR3 DNA: TGTGCCAGTAGTCGAACGCCCAGGGTCGGGGAGCTGTTTTTT.

This chain connects TRBV15 to TRBJ2-3; 10 bases are shared with TRBD2. CDR1 is LNHNV, CDR2 YYDKDF, per germline (reference sequence). The CDR3 has 16 residues. V lost 1 base and J lost 1; bases outside the gene matches: 2. CDR3 coding DNA: TGTGCCACCAGCAGAGGAGGGACTAGCGGCACAGATACGCAGTATTTT. Translation: CATSRGGTSGTDTQYF.

The chain joins TRBV10-3 to TRBJ1-4; the match to TRBD1 covers 8 bases. The CDR3 extends over 19 amino acids. The V and J ends lost 6 bases and 4 bases, in that order; junction bases with no gene match: 19. Per germline, CDR1 ENHRY and CDR2 SYGVKD. Written as DNA, the CDR3 is TGTGCCATCAGACAGGGGGTGCTTGGCCCGGGCGATCGTAATGAAAAACTGTTTTTT. It yields the protein CAIRQGVLGPGDRNEKLFF.

The gene calls are TRBV4-1 and TRBJ2-7, with D perhaps TRBD2 (6 bases). CDR1 and CDR2 (germline): MGHRA, YSYEKL. The CDR3 consists of 14 residues. V was trimmed by 5 bases and J by 1 base, leaving 12 bases between them. The CDR3 coding sequence is TGCGCCAGCAGCAACCCCGGGACTTCCTACGAGCAGTACTTC. It codes for CASSNPGTSYEQYF.

This chain joins TRBV19 and TRBJ1-2; tentative D call: TRBD1 (6 bases). V lost 4 bases and J lost 8, with 20 bases in between. Germline CDR1 is LNHDA and CDR2 is SQIVND (reference sequence). This CDR3 contains 15 residues. The CDR3 nucleotides are TGTGCCAGTAGTAGAGGGGGACCGCCCCTAGAAGGCTACACCTTC. This gives the protein CASSRGGPPLEGYTF. The full variable domain, completed using reference TRBV19 and TRBJ1-2, is DGGITQSPKYLFRKEGQNVTLSCEQNLNHDAMYWYRQDPGQGLRLIYYSQIVNDFQKGDIAEGYSVSREKKESFPLTVTSAQKNPTAFYLCASSRGGPPLEGYTFGSGTRLTVV.

The V gene is TRBV4-2, the J gene TRBJ1-2; TRBD1 agrees at 9 bases. CDR3 size: 15 residues. V lost 1 base, J lost 6 bases, and 6 bases stayed unmatched. In germline, CDR1 is LGHNA, CDR2 YNFKEQ. The CDR3: CASSQGRQGVDGYTF. DNA of the CDR3: TGTGCCAGCAGCCAAGGGCGACAGGGGGTAGATGGCTACACCTTC.

This chain joins TRBV2 and TRBJ2-1; D perhaps matches TRBD2 (5 bases). Germline-derived CDR1 and CDR2 are SNHLY and FYNNEI. The CDR3 is made up of 10 amino acids. Between the trimmed V and J ends, which lost 6 bases and 10 bases, there was a span of 7 bases. The CDR3, as DNA: TGTGCCAGCAGCAGACTAGAGCAGTTCTTC. Protein product: CASSRLEQFF.

This chain joins TRBV30 and TRBJ2-7; TRBD1 might be the D (5 bases). V dropped 1 base and J dropped 4 bases, with 14 bases sitting between them. This CDR3 spans 14 amino acids. Per the germline V gene, CDR1 is GTSNPN and CDR2 is SVGIG (reference sequence). The CDR3 protein is CAWSGHPRVYEQYF. As DNA, the CDR3 is TGTGCCTGGAGTGGCCACCCCAGGGTTTACGAGCAGTACTTC.

The chain couples TRBV9 to TRBJ1-3; 7 nucleotides line up with TRBD1. Germline CDR1 SGDLS, CDR2 YYNGEE. The CDR3 length is 16 residues. Losses at the gene ends were 4 bases for V and 3 bases for J; bases not matched to a gene: 10. Written as DNA, the CDR3 is TGTGCCAGCAGCCCTCGACAGGGTTTAGTTGGAAACACCATATATTTT. Its protein product is CASSPRQGLVGNTIYF.

This chain connects TRBV2 to TRBJ1-4; D gene ambiguous. The length of the CDR3 is 12 residues. V lost 2 bases, J lost 8 bases, and 6 bases lay in between. Germline loops: CDR1 SNHLY, CDR2 FYNNEI. The CDR3 nucleotides read TGTGCCAGCAGTGAAAGCATGGAAAAACTGTTTTTT. It specifies CASSESMEKLFF.

This clone showed up just once. V and J are TRBV5-6 and TRBJ1-3; 7 nucleotides align to TRBD1. The CDR3 sequence is 14 residues long. Germline V lookup: CDR1 SGHDT, CDR2 YYEEEE. J was trimmed by 6 bases and V by 5 bases; bases with no gene match: 8. The CDR3 spells CASSFRDRANTIYF. CDR3 in DNA: TGTGCCAGCAGTTTTCGGGACAGAGCAAACACCATATATTTT.

The rearrangement uses TRBV19 and TRBJ1-5; D is undetermined. V lost 0 bases and J 7 bases, leaving 7 bases between the germline ends. Germline values: CDR1 LNHDA, CDR2 SQIVND (reference sequence). The CDR3 sequence is 13 residues long. The CDR3 DNA reads TGTGCCAGTAGTATAGAACCGAGGCAGCCCCAGCATTTT. Translated: CASSIEPRQPQHF.

In DNA form, the CDR3 reads TGTGCCAGCATTAGGGACAGGGGCACAGATACGCAGTATTTT. Amino acid sequence: CASIRDRGTDTQYF. The chain couples TRBV6-5 to TRBJ2-3, with 9 bases lining up with TRBD1. Germline V gives CDR1 MNHEY, CDR2 SVGAGI. The V gene end was trimmed by 7 bases and the J gene end by 1 base; junction bases not matched to a gene: 3. The CDR3 loop spans 14 amino acids.

The chain couples TRBV6-5 to TRBJ1-6, with D hard to call. Germline-derived CDR1 and CDR2 are MNHEY and SVGAGI. V lost 6 bases and J lost 0, with 9 bases in between. The CDR3 extends over 15 amino acids. The CDR3 nucleotides read TGTGCCAGCAGATCAAGGAGCTCCTATAATTCACCCCTCCACTTT. Translated: CASRSRSSYNSPLHF.

This rearrangement joins TRBV28 to TRBJ1-2, with 8 bases lining up with TRBD1. The CDR3 runs to 16 residues. Trimming cost V 2 bases and J 7 bases; bases outside gene matches: 12. Germline V CDR1 and CDR2: MDHEN, SYDVKM. The CDR3 DNA is TGTGCCAGCAGTTTAACTTACAGGGGGAACTACCTTGGCTACACCTTC. Amino acids: CASSLTYRGNYLGYTF.

CDR3 in DNA: TGCGCCAGCAGCTTGGATCAGCGGCAGCCTGGTAGCTCCTATAATTCACCCCTCCACTTT. This translates into CASSLDQRQPGSSYNSPLHF. V usage is TRBV5-1 and J usage is TRBJ1-6; D is undetermined. Germline lookup yields CDR1 SGHRS and CDR2 YFSETQ. The CDR3 covers 20 residues. V was shortened by 0 bases and J by 0 bases, with 19 bases between the two germline ends.

A word on this clone: This sample also contains other DNA sequences that code for the same CDR3. The CDR3 bases are TGTGCCAGCAGTTTGGGACAGAACACTGAAGCTTTCTTT. This sequence encodes CASSLGQNTEAFF. The chain employs TRBV7-9 and TRBJ1-1; D might be TRBD1 (6 bases). The germline V gene encodes CDR1 SEHNR and CDR2 FQNEAQ (reference sequence). This CDR3 comprises 13 residues. The ends were cut back, 6 bases at V and 1 base at J, with 9 bases in the middle.

A remark on this clone: Other nucleotide sequences from this sample produce the same CDR3. The chain links TRBV15 to TRBJ2-5; D unresolved. The germline V gene encodes CDR1 LNHNV and CDR2 YYDKDF (reference sequence). The CDR3 runs to 12 residues. The V gene lost 0 bases and the J gene lost 5 bases, with 4 bases spanning the gap. CDR3 coding DNA: TGTGCCACCAGCAGAGATCGTGAGACCCAGTACTTC. It encodes CATSRDRETQYF. The whole variable domain, remainder taken from reference TRBV15 and TRBJ2-5, is DAMVIQNPRYQVTQFGKPVTLSCSQTLNHNVMYWYQQKSSQAPKLLFHYYDKDFNNEADTPDNFQSRRPNTSFCFLDIRSPGLGDTAMYLCATSRDRETQYFGPGTRLLVL.

This chain connects TRBV11-3 to TRBJ2-7; 11 bases fit TRBD2. The CDR3 is made up of 17 amino acids. Germline-derived CDR1 and CDR2 are SGHNT and YENEEA. The trim removed 1 base at V and 1 base at J, leaving 6 bases unmatched. This CDR3 reads CASSLGLAGLASYEQYF. CDR3 coding DNA: TGTGCCAGCAGCTTAGGACTAGCGGGGCTAGCTTCCTACGAGCAGTACTTC.

This rearrangement joins TRBV6-2 or TRBV6-3 to TRBJ1-5, with D perhaps TRBD1 (6 bases). The germline CDR1 and CDR2 sequences are MNHEY and SVGEGT. V dropped 1 base and J dropped 5 bases, with 12 bases sitting between them. This CDR3 has 15 amino acids. Here the CDR3 reads CASSYFGQSYQPQHF. The DNA of the CDR3 is TGTGCCAGCAGTTACTTCGGACAGTCGTATCAGCCCCAGCATTTT.

Here the CDR3 reads CASARPGGSEAFF. The CDR3 bases are TGTGCCAGCGCAAGACCAGGGGGTTCTGAAGCTTTCTTT. This chain uses TRBV2 with TRBJ1-1; 7 nucleotides match TRBD1. V was pared by 8 bases and J by 6 bases, with 9 bases of the junction left unmatched. The CDR3 contains 13 residues. Germline V lookup: CDR1 SNHLY, CDR2 FYNNEI.

The chain is built from TRBV6-1 and TRBJ1-5; D ambiguous. Trimming cost V 2 bases and J 0 bases, with 14 bases left between them. CDR3 length equals 17 residues. CDR1 MNHNS and CDR2 SASEGT come from the germline V gene. In DNA form, the CDR3 reads TGTGCCAGCAGTGAATTCAGTTTCCGAAATAGCAATCAGCCCCAGCATTTT. It translates to CASSEFSFRNSNQPQHF.

This clone appeared once. The chain is built from TRBV4-1 and TRBJ2-2, with D maybe TRBD1 (6 bases). The CDR3 contains 14 residues. Trimming shortened V by 3 bases and J by 4 bases, and 9 bases separated the two germline ends. Looked up from germline, CDR1 is MGHRA and CDR2 is YSYEKL. CDR3 residues: CASSHLQGTGELFF. The CDR3 DNA sequence: TGCGCCAGCAGCCACTTACAGGGCACCGGGGAGCTGTTTTTT.